The entry below describes one T cell receptor (beta chain). The source of the sample is a study of blood T cell repertoires in COVID-19. Across the whole study: Spain, Italy and the United States supplied samples that represented acute and convalescent COVID-19. The cDNA or gDNA used as material had been derived from T cells, B-cell-depleted T cells, or PBMCs.

This CDR3 region has 14 residues. CDR1 and CDR2 from the germline V gene are LGHDT and YNNKEL (reference sequence). V was clipped by 8 bases and J by 3 bases, with 15 bases between them. Original processing notes: For nucleated cells, counts were estimated from reference gene primer amplification. Sequencing used immunoSEQ multiplex PCR; TCRdb keeps in-frame clones, though not all of them. From that table come the V and J calls and clone size; the DNA was used to work out D and trimming. The sample has 120,000 to 150,000 clones, 87% seen once. The sample comprised peripheral blood. This clonotype was obtained from a man in his fifties who had recovered from COVID-19. The chain employs TRBV3-1 (or the pseudogene TRBV3-2) and TRBJ2-3, with D possibly being TRBD1 (6 bases). The CDR3 DNA follows: TGTGCCAGCGGCTCACAGGGTGGGACAGATACGCAGTATTTT. As protein: CASGSQGGTDTQYF.